This T cell receptor (beta chain) was obtained from a study of metastatic and nonmetastatic thyroid tumors. Study overall: Peripheral blood and tumor or nodule samples from malignant and benign thyroid patients were compared.

Nobody among the patients had been given any treatment before thyroid surgery. Source study methods: The study took CDR3 differences across clinicopathological groups and made a distant-metastasis classifier for papillary thyroid cancer from them. MiXCR re-clonotyped the PCR reads for TCRdb. The authors' filters were not applied to this entry. This sample has about 43,000 clones; roughly 10% occur once, and the top ten carry around 25%. Study observations and caveats: The reported finding was significantly higher TCR beta diversity in malignant thyroid tumors relative to benign nodules, in blood and tumor.

V was clipped by 6 bases and J by 9 bases, with 12 bases between them. The CDR3 spans 12 residues. The germline V gene has CDR1 SGHNT and CDR2 YENEEA. This clone was counted many times. Antigen specificity is unknown. The source material was blood. This TCR was sampled from a female donor with papillary thyroid cancer or a benign thyroid nodule (not recorded which). Some clones in this sample may be carry-over from other donors' samples. The chain employs TRBV11-3 and TRBJ2-1; the D is unclear. The CDR3: CASRSWRGEQFF. DNA for the CDR3: TGTGCCAGCAGAAGCTGGCGCGGTGAGCAGTTCTTC.